The present T cell receptor beta chain was sequenced within a study of post-analysis software for immune sequencing data. Study details: Patients had relapsing-remitting, secondary progressive or progressive-relapsing multiple sclerosis; some lacked subtype.

Unique-molecular-identifier-tagged TCR beta cDNA libraries were used. MiXCR, applied by TCRdb to the PCR reads, yields one record per CDR3 protein. The sample yields some 700,000 distinct CDR3 sequences, 59% seen once. Germline-derived CDR1 and CDR2 are SGHAT and FQNNGV. This CDR3 contains 14 residues. Study-wide findings and caveats: Those samples that were prepared in the same batch co-clustered strongly by F measure. The five TRBV segments detected at higher frequency in patients than in controls included TRBV5-6, TRBV5-1 and TRBV20-1.

Worth noting for this clonotype: Its antigen is unidentified. A junction end diverges from the germline sequence, so it may reflect a read error.

The sequence was collected from a girl aged 2-10 years with multiple sclerosis. The source material was blood. This sequence joins TRBV11-2 and TRBJ1-1; 8 positions agree with TRBD1. CDR3 in amino acids: CAGSPGQGKAEAFF. CDR3 DNA sequence: TGTGCCGGCAGCCCCGGACAGGGAAAGGCTGAAGCTTTCTTT.